Below, 14 T cell receptor beta chains from the same sample are listed, as sequenced in a study of blood T cells in healthy people across ages. A second PCR of 7 to 11 cycles used a sample-barcoded 5' primer and a J-beta primer mix. In TCRdb, the 5' RACE reads were re-called with MiXCR into one record per CDR3 protein. The data contain approximately 2,000,000 distinct CDR3 sequences, about two fifths of them singletons. Material for sequencing was blood. These receptors were obtained from a human donor in good health.

J is TRBJ1-1 and V is TRBV12-3 or TRBV12-4; TRBD1 matches 7 bases. V trimming: 5 bases; J trimming: 6 bases; junction bases outside the gene matches: 18. CDR3 length: 17 residues. In nucleotides, the CDR3 is TGTGCCAGCAGTCCCCGGACAGGAAGCCCCATAACCTCTGAAGCTTTCTTT. Translating gives CASSPRTGSPITSEAFF.

The chain combines TRBV12-3 or TRBV12-4 with TRBJ2-5; D perhaps matches TRBD1 (6 bases). Deletions cut 5 bases from V and 0 bases from J, with 19 bases between. The CDR3 totals 17 residues. The CDR3 spells CASSAQPGTPYQETQYF. For the CDR3, the DNA is TGTGCCAGCAGTGCCCAACCCGGGACACCGTACCAAGAGACCCAGTACTTC.

The chain joins TRBV29-1 to TRBJ1-2; the D is unclear. Germline loops: CDR1 SQVTM, CDR2 ANQGSEA. Trimming took off 4 bases at V and 12 bases at J, with 12 bases between the two ends. CDR3 size: 10 residues. CDR3 nucleotides: TGCAGCGTTGGGCCTGATCGTAACACCTTC. Its translation: CSVGPDRNTF.

The chain combines TRBV12-3 or TRBV12-4 with TRBJ1-2; a weak D match, TRBD1 (6 bases). The CDR3 is made up of 15 amino acids. Trimming took off 5 bases at V and 6 bases at J, with 19 bases between the two ends. As DNA, the CDR3 is TGTGCCAGCAGTCCGACAGGCACCAGCTTCGATGGCTACACCTTC. It specifies CASSPTGTSFDGYTF.

The genes are TRBV19 and TRBJ2-7; a weak D match, TRBD2 (6 bases). Per the germline V gene, CDR1 is LNHDA and CDR2 is SQIVND (reference sequence). This CDR3 has 15 residues. Trimming left V 7 bases short and J 2 bases short, with 18 bases between. The CDR3 nucleotides are TGTGCCAGTACCCACGCCGGAGGGAGCACCTACGAGCAGTACTTC. As protein: CASTHAGGSTYEQYF.

On this clonotype itself: An end of the junction does not agree with germline; a read error may underlie this. J is TRBJ2-2 and V is TRBV7-3; D perhaps matches TRBD2 (5 bases). The CDR3 loop spans 15 amino acids. Germline V gene data show CDR1 as SGHTA and CDR2 as FQGTGA. The CDR3 spells CASSLTAANTGERFF. As DNA, the CDR3 is TGTGCCAGCAGCCTGACTGCCGCGAACACCGGGGAGCGGTTTTTT.

This clonotype was seen only a few times. The chain combines TRBV7-9 with TRBJ2-5; no definite D call. The CDR3 runs 16 residues. The V and J ends lost 6 bases and 2 bases respectively, with 19 bases between them. The germline V gene has CDR1 SEHNR and CDR2 FQNEAQ (reference sequence). CDR3 amino acids: CASSLMTDPSQETQYF. As DNA, the CDR3 is TGTGCCAGCAGTTTAATGACGGACCCTTCACAAGAGACCCAGTACTTC.

This clonotype was seen more than once but under ten times. V usage is TRBV20-1 and J usage is TRBJ1-4; D gene uncertain. This CDR3 region has 14 residues. Between the trimmed V and J ends, which lost 5 bases and 6 bases, there was a span of 16 bases. Looked up from germline, CDR1 is DFQATT and CDR2 is SNEGSKA (reference sequence). The CDR3 sequence is CSAPRASRHEKLFF. The CDR3 region has the DNA TGCAGTGCTCCCCGGGCATCTCGGCATGAAAAACTGTTTTTT.

J is TRBJ2-4 and V is TRBV14, with D possibly called TRBD1 or TRBD2 (5 bases each). The J call is in doubt because the DNA end fits TRBJ2-7 better. The germline V gene encodes CDR1 SGHDN and CDR2 FVKESK. The CDR3 contains 15 residues. CDR3 loop: CASSQDAWGNYEQYF. The CDR3, as DNA: TGTGCCAGCAGCCAAGATGCATGGGGGAATTACGAGCAGTACTTC.

The CDR3 DNA is TGTGCCAGCAGTTACTCGGGGTGGAGGAACACTGAAGCTTTCTTT. Translating it yields CASSYSGWRNTEAFF. The rearrangement joins TRBV6-2 or TRBV6-3 to TRBJ1-1; no clear D. V lost 0 bases, J lost 1 base, and 9 bases lay in between. Germline V gives CDR1 MNHEY, CDR2 SVGEGT. CDR3 length equals 15 residues.

This clonotype has only a few counts. This sequence joins TRBV4-1 and TRBJ2-3, with a possible D match to TRBD2 (6 bases). CDR3 size: 17 residues. Trimming shortened V by 1 base and J by 2 bases, and 16 bases separated the two germline ends. The germline CDR1 and CDR2 sequences are MGHRA and YSYEKL. CDR3 loop: CASSQVGGLINTDTQYF. The CDR3 coding sequence is TGCGCCAGCAGCCAAGTCGGGGGACTTATTAACACAGATACGCAGTATTTT.

The chain couples TRBV15 to TRBJ1-1; a possible D gene is TRBD1 (5 bases). The V gene's germline CDR1 is LNHNV and CDR2 YYDKDF (reference sequence). The CDR3 consists of 16 residues. V gave up 1 base and J gave up 0 bases, with 12 bases separating them. The CDR3 nucleotides are TGTGCCACCAGCAGAGGTAGGGGCAGACTGAACACTGAAGCTTTCTTT. It specifies CATSRGRGRLNTEAFF.

This clonotype was counted between two and nine times. The junction does not match germline at one end; this may be a read error. The chain couples TRBV7-9 to TRBJ2-5; 9 nucleotides line up with TRBD1. This CDR3 contains 18 residues. CDR1 and CDR2 (germline): SEHNR, FQNEAQ (reference sequence). The CDR3 DNA reads TGTGCCGGCAGCCCACGACAGGACAGGGGCGGCGACCAAGAGACCCAGTACTTC. It encodes CAGSPRQDRGGDQETQYF.

V and J are TRBV5-5 and TRBJ2-4; unclear D gene. V lost 0 bases and J lost 13, with 14 bases in between. Germline V gene data show CDR1 as SGHKS and CDR2 as YYEKEE (reference sequence). CDR3 size: 13 residues. Here the CDR3 reads CASSLDPNYGQYF. CDR3 coding DNA: TGTGCCAGCAGCTTGGACCCCAACTACGGGCAGTACTTC.